Listed below are T cell receptor beta chains from one sample, sequenced in a study of T-cell memory formation after mild COVID-19. MiXCR, run by TCRdb on the 5' RACE reads, gives a single entry per CDR3 protein. Of some 600,000 distinct CDR3 sequences in the sample, 15% to 20% were seen once. Source material: PBMCs or a T cell subset sorted from them (not recorded which). The receptors derive from an adult woman who had mild COVID-19 (a few samples of this study predate the infection). Cell type and time point are not known. Each CDR3 is given with its conserved first and last residue. A D gene is named only where the DNA matches it firmly. Clone size is not always given. Where it is, it says once, few, many or a class for expanded clones.

V gene: TRBV7-9
D gene: TRBD1
J gene: TRBJ2-7
clone size: few
CDR3 DNA: TGTGCCAGCAGCTTCTCCCCGACAGGGTCCTACGAGCAGTACTTC
CDR3 protein: CASSFSPTGSYEQYF

V gene: TRBV15
D gene: NA
J gene: TRBJ2-5
clone size: NA
CDR3 DNA: TGTGCCACCAGCAGCAGGGAACTCCAAGAGACCCAGTACTTC
CDR3 protein: CATSSRELQETQYF

V gene: TRBV29-1
D gene: TRBD1
J gene: TRBJ1-1
clone size: few
CDR3 DNA: TGCAGCGTTGAAAGGCAGGGGGGCACTGAAGCTTTCTTT
CDR3 protein: CSVERQGGTEAFF

V gene: TRBV2
D gene: NA
J gene: TRBJ1-1
clone size: few
CDR3 DNA: TGTGCCAGCAGTGCGGCACCGAACACTGAAGCTTTCTTT
CDR3 protein: CASSAAPNTEAFF

V gene: TRBV12-3/TRBV12-4
D gene: NA
J gene: TRBJ1-1
clone size: few
CDR3 DNA: TGTGCCAGCAGTTTCTTGAGAGGGGCTGAAGCTTTCTTT
CDR3 protein: CASSFLRGAEAFF

V gene: TRBV5-5
D gene: NA
J gene: TRBJ2-5
clone size: NA
CDR3 DNA: TGTGCCAGCAGCGTTGGAGGTCCGAGGACCCAGTACTTC
CDR3 protein: CASSVGGPRTQYF

V gene: TRBV27
D gene: NA
J gene: TRBJ2-7
clone size: few
CDR3 DNA: TGTGCCAGCAGTCTGTGGGGGGGGCGCAGCTACGAGCAGTACTTC
CDR3 protein: CASSLWGGRSYEQYF

V gene: TRBV29-1
D gene: TRBD1
J gene: TRBJ1-2
clone size: NA
CDR3 DNA: TGCAGCGTTGGAGGGACAGGGAATGGCTACACCTTC
CDR3 protein: CSVGGTGNGYTF

V gene: TRBV19
D gene: NA
J gene: TRBJ1-1
clone size: NA
CDR3 DNA: TGTGCCAGTAGCCTCTTATCCACCGGGAACACTGAAGCTTTCTTT
CDR3 protein: CASSLLSTGNTEAFF

V gene: TRBV4-3
D gene: NA
J gene: TRBJ2-7
clone size: few
CDR3 DNA: TGCGCCAGCAGCCAAGCCGTGACTAGCGAGCAGTACTTC
CDR3 protein: CASSQAVTSEQYF

V gene: TRBV10-3
D gene: NA
J gene: TRBJ2-3
clone size: few
CDR3 DNA: TGTGCCACCGATAGGGACGGCACAGATACGCAGTATTTT
CDR3 protein: CATDRDGTDTQYF

V gene: TRBV28
D gene: TRBD1
J gene: TRBJ2-7
clone size: few
CDR3 DNA: TGTGCCAGCATAGCCCTGACAGGGAGCAACGAGCAGTACTTC
CDR3 protein: CASIALTGSNEQYF

V gene: TRBV24-1
D gene: NA
J gene: TRBJ2-3
clone size: NA
CDR3 DNA: TGTGCCACCAGTGTCCTAGTCGGAGGCACAGATACGCAGTATTTT
CDR3 protein: CATSVLVGGTDTQYF

V gene: TRBV20-1
D gene: TRBD2
J gene: TRBJ2-7
clone size: many
CDR3 DNA: TGCAGTGCGCGGGGGGAAGGCGGGTTAACCTACGAGCAGTACTTC
CDR3 protein: CSARGEGGLTYEQYF

V gene: TRBV30
D gene: TRBD1
J gene: TRBJ2-1
clone size: few
CDR3 DNA: TGTGCCTGGAGTGAGGGACAGGGGGCTCGTGAGCAGTTCTTC
CDR3 protein: CAWSEGQGAREQFF